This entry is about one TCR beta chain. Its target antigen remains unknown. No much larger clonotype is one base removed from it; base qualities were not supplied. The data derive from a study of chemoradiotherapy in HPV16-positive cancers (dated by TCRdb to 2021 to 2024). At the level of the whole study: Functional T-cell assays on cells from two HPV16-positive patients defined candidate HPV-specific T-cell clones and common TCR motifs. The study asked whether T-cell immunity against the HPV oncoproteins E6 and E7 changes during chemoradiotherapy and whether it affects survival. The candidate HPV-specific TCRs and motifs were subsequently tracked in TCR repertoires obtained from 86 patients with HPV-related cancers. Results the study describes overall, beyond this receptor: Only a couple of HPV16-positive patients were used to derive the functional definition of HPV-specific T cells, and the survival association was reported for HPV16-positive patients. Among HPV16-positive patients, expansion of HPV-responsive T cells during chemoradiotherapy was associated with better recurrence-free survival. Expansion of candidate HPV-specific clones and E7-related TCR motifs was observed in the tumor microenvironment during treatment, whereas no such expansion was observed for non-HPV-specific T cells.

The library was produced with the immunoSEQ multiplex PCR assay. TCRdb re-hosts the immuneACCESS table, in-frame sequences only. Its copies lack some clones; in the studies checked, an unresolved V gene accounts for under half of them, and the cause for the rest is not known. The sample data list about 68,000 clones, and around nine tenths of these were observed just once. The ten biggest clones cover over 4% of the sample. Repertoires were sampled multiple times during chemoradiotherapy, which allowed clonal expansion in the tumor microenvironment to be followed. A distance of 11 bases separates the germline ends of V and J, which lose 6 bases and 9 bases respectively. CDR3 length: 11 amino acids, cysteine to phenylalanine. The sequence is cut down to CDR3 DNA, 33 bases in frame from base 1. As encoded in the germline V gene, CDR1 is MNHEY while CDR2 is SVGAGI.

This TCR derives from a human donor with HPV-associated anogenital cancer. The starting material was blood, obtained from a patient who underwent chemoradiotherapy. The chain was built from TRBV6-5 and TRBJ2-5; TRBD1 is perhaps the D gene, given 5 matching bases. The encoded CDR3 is CASSRLGAQYF. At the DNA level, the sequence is TGTGCCAGCAGCCGCCTAGGGGCCCAGTACTTC.